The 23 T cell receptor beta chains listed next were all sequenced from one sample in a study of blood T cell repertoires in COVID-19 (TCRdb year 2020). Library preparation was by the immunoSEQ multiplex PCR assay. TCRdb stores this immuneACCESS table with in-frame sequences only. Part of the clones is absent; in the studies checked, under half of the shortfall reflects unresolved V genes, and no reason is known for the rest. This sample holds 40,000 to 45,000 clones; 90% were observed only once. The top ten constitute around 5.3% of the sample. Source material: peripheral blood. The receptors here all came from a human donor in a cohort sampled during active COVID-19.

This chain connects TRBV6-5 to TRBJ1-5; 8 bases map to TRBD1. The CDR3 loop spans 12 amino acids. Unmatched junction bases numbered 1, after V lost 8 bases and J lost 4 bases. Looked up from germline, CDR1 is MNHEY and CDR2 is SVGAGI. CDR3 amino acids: CASGQGNQPQHF. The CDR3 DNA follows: TGTGCCAGCGGACAGGGTAATCAGCCCCAGCATTTT.

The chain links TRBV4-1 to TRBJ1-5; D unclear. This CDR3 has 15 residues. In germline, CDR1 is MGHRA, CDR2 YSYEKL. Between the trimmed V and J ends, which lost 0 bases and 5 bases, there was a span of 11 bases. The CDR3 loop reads CASSQEGPQDQPQHF. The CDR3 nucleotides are TGCGCCAGCAGCCAAGAAGGCCCCCAGGATCAGCCCCAGCATTTT.

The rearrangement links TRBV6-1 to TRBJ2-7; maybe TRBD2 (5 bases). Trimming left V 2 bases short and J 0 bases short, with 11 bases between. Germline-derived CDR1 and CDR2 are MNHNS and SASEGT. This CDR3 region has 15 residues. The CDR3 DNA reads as TGTGCCAGCAGTGAATGGATAGGGAGCTCCTACGAGCAGTACTTC. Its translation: CASSEWIGSSYEQYF.

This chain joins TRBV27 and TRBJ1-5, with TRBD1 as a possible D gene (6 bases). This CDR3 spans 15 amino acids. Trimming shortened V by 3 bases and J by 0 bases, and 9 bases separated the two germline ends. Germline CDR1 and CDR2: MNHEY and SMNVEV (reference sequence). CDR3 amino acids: CASSLGQYSNQPQHF. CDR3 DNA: TGTGCCAGCAGTTTGGGACAATATAGCAATCAGCCCCAGCATTTT.

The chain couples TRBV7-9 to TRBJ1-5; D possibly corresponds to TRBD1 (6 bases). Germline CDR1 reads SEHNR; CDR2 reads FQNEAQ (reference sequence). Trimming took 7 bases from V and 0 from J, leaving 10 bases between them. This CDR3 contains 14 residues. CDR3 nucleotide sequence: TGTGCCAGCACCCAGGGGTATAGCAATCAGCCCCAGCATTTT. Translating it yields CASTQGYSNQPQHF.

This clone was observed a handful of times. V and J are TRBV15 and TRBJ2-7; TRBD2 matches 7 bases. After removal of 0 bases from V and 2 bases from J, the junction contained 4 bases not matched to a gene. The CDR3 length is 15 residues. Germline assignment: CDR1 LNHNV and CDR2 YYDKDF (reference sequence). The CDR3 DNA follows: TGTGCCACCAGCAGAGATGGCGGGGGACCCTACGAGCAGTACTTC. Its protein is CATSRDGGGPYEQYF.

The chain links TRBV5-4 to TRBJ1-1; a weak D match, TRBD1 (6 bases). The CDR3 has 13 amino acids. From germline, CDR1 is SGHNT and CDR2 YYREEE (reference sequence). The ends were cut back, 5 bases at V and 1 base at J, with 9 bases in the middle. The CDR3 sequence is CASRQTGNTEAFF. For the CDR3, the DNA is TGTGCCAGCAGGCAGACAGGGAACACTGAAGCTTTCTTT.

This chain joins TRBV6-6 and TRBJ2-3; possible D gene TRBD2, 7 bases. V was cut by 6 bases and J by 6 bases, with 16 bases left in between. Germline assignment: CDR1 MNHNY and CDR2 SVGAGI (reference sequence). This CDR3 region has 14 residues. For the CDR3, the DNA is TGTGCCAGCAGCCTTCGGGGGGCAAGGGATACGCAGTATTTT. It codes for CASSLRGARDTQYF.

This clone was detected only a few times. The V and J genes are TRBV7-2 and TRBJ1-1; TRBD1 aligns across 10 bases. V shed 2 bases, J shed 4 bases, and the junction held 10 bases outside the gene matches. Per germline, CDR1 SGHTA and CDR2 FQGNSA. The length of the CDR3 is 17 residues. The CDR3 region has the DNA TGTGCCAGCAGCTTAAGTGGGGACAGGGGAAGTTTCACTGAAGCTTTCTTT. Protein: CASSLSGDRGSFTEAFF.

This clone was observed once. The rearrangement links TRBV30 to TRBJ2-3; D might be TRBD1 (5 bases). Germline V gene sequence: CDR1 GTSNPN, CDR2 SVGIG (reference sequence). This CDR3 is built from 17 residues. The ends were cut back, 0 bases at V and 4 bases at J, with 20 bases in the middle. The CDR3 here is CAWSVHRTGLIADTQYF. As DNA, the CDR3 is TGTGCCTGGAGTGTACATCGTACAGGTCTGATAGCAGATACGCAGTATTTT.

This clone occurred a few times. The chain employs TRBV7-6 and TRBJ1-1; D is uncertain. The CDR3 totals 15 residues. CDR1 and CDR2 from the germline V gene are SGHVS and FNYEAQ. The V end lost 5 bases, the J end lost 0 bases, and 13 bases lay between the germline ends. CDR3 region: CASSPRDNLNTEAFF. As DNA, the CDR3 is TGTGCCAGCAGCCCAAGAGACAACTTGAACACTGAAGCTTTCTTT. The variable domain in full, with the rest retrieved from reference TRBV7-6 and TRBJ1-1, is GAGVSQSPRYKVTKRGQDVALRCDPISGHVSLYWYRQALGQGPEFLTYFNYEAQQDKSGLPNDRFSAERPEGSISTLTIQRTEQRDSAMYRCASSPRDNLNTEAFFGQGTRLTVV.

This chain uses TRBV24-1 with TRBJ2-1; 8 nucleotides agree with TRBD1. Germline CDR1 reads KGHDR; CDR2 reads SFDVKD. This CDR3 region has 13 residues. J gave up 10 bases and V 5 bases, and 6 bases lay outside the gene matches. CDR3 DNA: TGTGCCACCAGTGTAGCAGGGGGCTACGAGCAGTTCTTC. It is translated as CATSVAGGYEQFF.

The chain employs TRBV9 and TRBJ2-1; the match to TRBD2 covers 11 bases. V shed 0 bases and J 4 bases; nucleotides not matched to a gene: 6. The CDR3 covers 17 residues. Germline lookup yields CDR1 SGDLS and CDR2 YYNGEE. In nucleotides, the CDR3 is TGTGCCAGCAGCGTAGGTGTAGCGGGAGGGGCTTACAATGAGCAGTTCTTC. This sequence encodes CASSVGVAGGAYNEQFF.

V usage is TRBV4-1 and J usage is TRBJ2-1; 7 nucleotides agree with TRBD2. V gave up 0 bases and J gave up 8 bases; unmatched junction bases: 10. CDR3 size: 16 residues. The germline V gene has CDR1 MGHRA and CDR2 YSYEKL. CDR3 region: CASSQDFGGGSDEQFF. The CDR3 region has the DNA TGCGCCAGCAGCCAAGATTTTGGGGGGGGTTCGGATGAGCAGTTCTTC.

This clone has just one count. The CDR3 is CASSPQGYNEQFF. CDR3 coding DNA: TGTGCCAGCAGTCCTCAGGGTTACAATGAGCAGTTCTTC. V gene TRBV28 combines with J gene TRBJ2-1, with D possibly matching TRBD1 (5 bases). The CDR3 loop spans 13 amino acids. V shed 5 bases and J shed 4 bases, with 9 bases lying between them. From germline, CDR1 is MDHEN and CDR2 SYDVKM.

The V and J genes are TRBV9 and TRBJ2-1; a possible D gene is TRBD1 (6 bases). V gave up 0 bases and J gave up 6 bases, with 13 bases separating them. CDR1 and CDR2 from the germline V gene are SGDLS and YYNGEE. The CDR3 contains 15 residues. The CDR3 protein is CASSVDLRGSNEQFF. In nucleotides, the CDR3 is TGTGCCAGCAGCGTAGACCTGAGGGGGTCCAATGAGCAGTTCTTC. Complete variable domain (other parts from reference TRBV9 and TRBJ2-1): DSGVTQTPKHLITATGQRVTLRCSPRSGDLSVYWYQQSLDQGLQFLIQYYNGEERAKGNILERFSAQQFPDLHSELNLSSLELGDSALYFCASSVDLRGSNEQFFGPGTRLTVL.

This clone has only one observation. In nucleotides, the CDR3 is TGTGCCACCACACTAAAAGGGGGCCCCTACGAGCAGTACTTC. Its protein product is CATTLKGGPYEQYF. The rearrangement joins TRBV7-8 to TRBJ2-7; 7 bases map to TRBD1. Germline-derived CDR1 and CDR2 are SGHVS and FQNEAQ. The trim removed 10 bases at V and 2 bases at J, leaving 11 bases unmatched. This CDR3 comprises 14 residues.

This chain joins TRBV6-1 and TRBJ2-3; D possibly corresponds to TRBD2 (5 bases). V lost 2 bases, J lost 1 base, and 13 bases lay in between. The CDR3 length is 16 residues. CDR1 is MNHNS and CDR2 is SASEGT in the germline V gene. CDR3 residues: CASSEPRGIGTDTQYF. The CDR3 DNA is TGTGCCAGCAGTGAACCCCGGGGTATAGGCACAGATACGCAGTATTTT.

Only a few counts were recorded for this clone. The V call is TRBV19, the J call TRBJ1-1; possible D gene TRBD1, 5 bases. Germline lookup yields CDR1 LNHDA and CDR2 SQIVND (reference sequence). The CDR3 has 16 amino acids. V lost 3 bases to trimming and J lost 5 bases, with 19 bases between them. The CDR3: CASSISWGVSGTEAFF. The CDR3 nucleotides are TGTGCCAGTAGTATTTCTTGGGGGGTTTCGGGGACTGAAGCTTTCTTT.

CDR3 loop: CASSSKPGGYYEQYF. The DNA for the CDR3 is TGTGCCAGCAGTTCTAAACCAGGGGGTTACTACGAGCAGTACTTC. J is TRBJ2-7 and V is TRBV27; the match to TRBD1 covers 7 bases. The germline CDR1 and CDR2 sequences are MNHEY and SMNVEV (reference sequence). V lost 4 bases to trimming and J lost 3 bases; unmatched junction nucleotides: 9. The CDR3 sequence is 15 residues long.

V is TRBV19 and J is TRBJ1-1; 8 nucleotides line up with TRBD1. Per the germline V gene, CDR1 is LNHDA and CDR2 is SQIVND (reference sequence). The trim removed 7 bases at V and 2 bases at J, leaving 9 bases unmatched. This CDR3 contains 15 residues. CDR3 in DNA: TGTGCCAGTAATCCACGACAGGGGCGTAACACTGAAGCTTTCTTT. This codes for CASNPRQGRNTEAFF.

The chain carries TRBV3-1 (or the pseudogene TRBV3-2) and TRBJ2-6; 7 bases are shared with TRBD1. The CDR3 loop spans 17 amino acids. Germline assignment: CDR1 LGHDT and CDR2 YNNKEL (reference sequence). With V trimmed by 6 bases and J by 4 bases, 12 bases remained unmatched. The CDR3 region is CASRLWDSLSGANVLTF. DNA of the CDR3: TGTGCCAGCAGATTATGGGACAGCCTCTCCGGGGCCAACGTCCTGACTTTC.

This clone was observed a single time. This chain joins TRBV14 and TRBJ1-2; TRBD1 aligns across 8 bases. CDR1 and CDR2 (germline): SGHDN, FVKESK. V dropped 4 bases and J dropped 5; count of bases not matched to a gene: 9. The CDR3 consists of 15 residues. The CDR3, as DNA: TGTGCCAGCAGCCCGGGACAGGCTAGACTATATGGCTACACCTTC. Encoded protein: CASSPGQARLYGYTF.